The clone carrying this T cell receptor (beta chain) was recorded at least ten times. The junction shows a germline mismatch at one end, possibly a read error. This sample is part of a study of T cells in Graves' hyperthyroidism and ophthalmopathy. Template material for amplifying TCR beta CDR3 regions consisted of RNA transcripts. Initially, a first-round RT-PCR of the TCR CDR3 employed the HTBI primer set. TCRdb re-derived calls from the multiplex PCR reads in MiXCR, one entry per CDR3 protein. Of about 300,000 distinct CDR3 sequences in the sample, roughly a fifth were seen once. Germline CDR1 is DFQATT and CDR2 is SNEGSKA (reference sequence). This CDR3 spans 16 amino acids.

This clonotype was obtained from a man between 45 and 60 years old with Graves' ophthalmopathy. Sequencing input: blood. The V gene is TRBV20-1, the J gene TRBJ2-1; 9 positions match TRBD2. This CDR3 reads CSARAPLAGTHNEQFF. The CDR3 DNA is TGCAGTGCAAGAGCGCCCCTAGCGGGAACCCACAATGAGCAGTTCTTC.